This TCR beta chain came from a study of Graves' ophthalmopathy and Graves' hyperthyroidism. Remarks on this clonotype: What it binds is not known.

Trimming pared 4 bases from V and 2 bases from J, leaving 9 bases between. Germline assignment: CDR1 SGHVS and CDR2 FQNEAQ. The CDR3 is 13 amino acids. Study-level findings and limits: With a specificity of roughly 72% and a sensitivity of just under 71%, the model predicted ophthalmopathy progression. Detection in blood was also observed for most expanded thyroid clonotypes above 0.001 frequency.

Amplified material comprised TCR beta CDR3 regions derived from RNA transcripts. An opening RT-PCR round employed HTBI primers and preceded a second-round multiplex PCR. One entry per CDR3 protein, called by TCRdb with MiXCR from the multiplex PCR reads. The table shows 200,000 to 250,000 distinct CDR3 sequences, with 20% to 25% occurring only once. The chain carries TRBV7-8 and TRBJ2-7; D unclear. The receptor's source is a woman aged 45 to 65 with Graves' ophthalmopathy. What was sequenced was peripheral blood. CDR3 sequence reads: CASSSVRTYEQYF. The CDR3 DNA reads as TGTGCCAGCAGCTCCGTTCGTACCTACGAGCAGTACTTC. The full variable domain, completed using reference TRBV7-8 and TRBJ2-7, is GAGVSQSPRYKVAKRGQDVALRCDPISGHVSLFWYQQALGQGPEFLTYFQNEAQLDKSGLPSDRFFAERPEGSVSTLKIQRTQQEDSAVYLCASSSVRTYEQYFGPGTRLTVT.